The clone carrying this TCR beta chain showed up just a few times. This sample was taken from a study of blood T cell repertoires in COVID-19. The wider study: T cells, B-cell-depleted T cells, or PBMCs supplied cDNA or gDNA.

From germline, CDR1 is SNHLY and CDR2 FYNNEI. CDR3 length: 19 amino acids. V lost 4 bases, J lost 5 bases, and 16 bases stayed unmatched. Seattle's cohort entered during active infection and was followed longitudinally. Original methodology: Amplification of reference gene primers provided the estimated nucleated cell counts. TCRdb keeps only in-frame clones here, not all; method: immunoSEQ multiplex PCR. From that table come the V and J calls and clone size; the DNA was used to work out D and trimming. The table records some 180,000 clones, more than 75% of them present only once. This rearrangement joins TRBV2 to TRBJ2-2; 10 bases fit TRBD1. The specimen sequenced was peripheral blood. The sequence came from a woman aged 55-69 years with COVID-19, enrolled during active disease. CDR3 residues: CASSVFAGPGQGQTGELFF. CDR3 sequence (DNA): TGTGCCAGCAGTGTTTTCGCGGGGCCGGGACAGGGGCAAACCGGGGAGCTGTTTTTT.